The rows below give T cell receptor beta chains drawn from one sample of a study of blood T cell repertoires in COVID-19. The assay was immunoSEQ multiplex PCR, and TCRdb's table has in-frame clones only and misses some. Seen here are some 60,000 clones, around nine tenths observed once, and the top ten hold about 7%. Sequencing was done on a sample of peripheral blood. Source of these receptors: a human donor with active COVID-19. The donor label of this sample is uncertain. Each CDR3 is given with its conserved first and last residue. Fields, in order: CDR3 protein, V gene, clone size, J gene. Size is omitted from some rows. Given values are once, few, many or a class for expanded clones.

CDR3 protein: CASSLDPGMVEQYF; V gene: TRBV11-2; clone size: -; J gene: TRBJ2-7
CDR3 protein: CASSSGSWTEAFF; V gene: TRBV19; clone size: -; J gene: TRBJ1-1
CDR3 protein: CASSYSSIEDTQYF; V gene: TRBV6-2/TRBV6-3; clone size: -; J gene: TRBJ2-3
CDR3 protein: CASSLVGATNYGYTF; V gene: TRBV7-2; clone size: -; J gene: TRBJ1-2
CDR3 protein: CASSYLANTEAFF; V gene: TRBV6-6; clone size: few; J gene: TRBJ1-1
CDR3 protein: CASSQSEAGNTIYF; V gene: TRBV3-1/TRBV3-2; clone size: -; J gene: TRBJ1-3
CDR3 protein: CASPRLAGNTGELFF; V gene: TRBV18; clone size: -; J gene: TRBJ2-2
CDR3 protein: CASSISSGTDTQYF; V gene: TRBV19; clone size: -; J gene: TRBJ2-3
CDR3 protein: CASLDRDSYEQYF; V gene: TRBV6-6; clone size: few; J gene: TRBJ2-7
CDR3 protein: CASSGTGWDTGELFF; V gene: TRBV5-1; clone size: -; J gene: TRBJ2-2
CDR3 protein: CASSLMWLGGDYNEQFF; V gene: TRBV7-8; clone size: -; J gene: TRBJ2-1
CDR3 protein: CASSSADRGRNTIYF; V gene: TRBV11-2; clone size: -; J gene: TRBJ1-3
CDR3 protein: CASSTGLARRETQYF; V gene: TRBV7-9; clone size: -; J gene: TRBJ2-5
CDR3 protein: CASSPSITDTQYF; V gene: TRBV18; clone size: -; J gene: TRBJ2-3
CDR3 protein: CASSLATGHYEQYF; V gene: TRBV7-8; clone size: -; J gene: TRBJ2-7
CDR3 protein: CASSQDPGRVTGELFF; V gene: TRBV14; clone size: -; J gene: TRBJ2-2
CDR3 protein: CASSQFTDSYEQYF; V gene: TRBV3-1/TRBV3-2; clone size: -; J gene: TRBJ2-7
CDR3 protein: CASSSRTGGVDTQYF; V gene: TRBV7-9; clone size: -; J gene: TRBJ2-3
CDR3 protein: CASRRVSGTHTGELFF; V gene: TRBV5-8; clone size: -; J gene: TRBJ2-2
CDR3 protein: CASSQDRPNTGELFF; V gene: TRBV18; clone size: few; J gene: TRBJ2-2
CDR3 protein: CASSPTGGDSPLHF; V gene: TRBV25-1; clone size: -; J gene: TRBJ1-6
CDR3 protein: CASSEEQGGEQYF; V gene: TRBV5-4; clone size: -; J gene: TRBJ2-7
CDR3 protein: CASSIRTSGDGSDTQYF; V gene: TRBV19; clone size: -; J gene: TRBJ2-3
CDR3 protein: CASSLRENYEQYF; V gene: TRBV7-3; clone size: -; J gene: TRBJ2-7
CDR3 protein: CASSFPGWEAFF; V gene: TRBV5-4; clone size: once; J gene: TRBJ1-1
CDR3 protein: CAIRRTGSADEQYF; V gene: TRBV10-3; clone size: -; J gene: TRBJ2-7
CDR3 protein: CSASGAGTNYGYTF; V gene: TRBV20-1; clone size: -; J gene: TRBJ1-2
CDR3 protein: CASFGGGPNEQFF; V gene: TRBV2; clone size: -; J gene: TRBJ2-1
CDR3 protein: CASSSGRGAFF; V gene: TRBV5-1; clone size: -; J gene: TRBJ1-1
CDR3 protein: CASSEPGQGVSYEQYF; V gene: TRBV6-1; clone size: -; J gene: TRBJ2-7
CDR3 protein: CASRTGGDEQYF; V gene: TRBV5-4; clone size: medium-sized; J gene: TRBJ2-7
CDR3 protein: CATSRGAADTQYF; V gene: TRBV24-1; clone size: -; J gene: TRBJ2-3
CDR3 protein: CSVERQGGGGYTF; V gene: TRBV29-1; clone size: -; J gene: TRBJ1-2
CDR3 protein: CATSERTGTGGVPDTQYF; V gene: TRBV24-1; clone size: -; J gene: TRBJ2-3
CDR3 protein: CAWRPLASTDTQYF; V gene: TRBV30; clone size: -; J gene: TRBJ2-3
CDR3 protein: CASSTTGWVYEQYF; V gene: TRBV7-2; clone size: -; J gene: TRBJ2-7
CDR3 protein: CASSLPVGGEQYF; V gene: TRBV28; clone size: -; J gene: TRBJ2-7
CDR3 protein: CASSPLSSYEQYF; V gene: TRBV9; clone size: -; J gene: TRBJ2-7
CDR3 protein: CATINFFSLDRGPHEQYF; V gene: TRBV10-3; clone size: -; J gene: TRBJ2-7
CDR3 protein: CASTGEATWQPQHF; V gene: TRBV19; clone size: few; J gene: TRBJ1-5
CDR3 protein: CARPHTQQGTVYSNQPQHF; V gene: TRBV7-2; clone size: -; J gene: TRBJ1-5